The clone carrying this T cell receptor beta chain was detected many times. Its target is unknown. This sample was included in a study of T-cell reconstitution after alpha-beta-depleted transplantation in children. General study results and limits: After one year, T-cell counts and TCRbeta diversity mostly came from new T cells. Surviving recipient T cells and thymic progenitors produced the high day-60 TCRbeta diversity seen in some patients.

Unique molecular identifiers were incorporated during preparation of the TCRbeta library. In TCRdb, the PCR reads were re-called with MiXCR into one record per CDR3 protein. The sample contains 200,000 to 300,000 distinct CDR3 sequences, around 7.5% of which appear only once. Germline CDR1 is SEHNR and CDR2 is FQNEAQ (reference sequence). The CDR3 runs to 13 residues. V was pared by 8 bases and J by 0 bases, with 3 bases of the junction left unmatched. The sample was PBMCs, mostly from graft donor cells, taken 180 days after TCRalphabeta/CD19-depleted stem cell transplant. This receptor was identified in a male patient between 5 and 17 years old who had a stem cell transplant for acute lymphoblastic leukemia, so the T cells may come from the graft donor. This rearrangement joins TRBV7-9 to TRBJ2-5; 7 bases are a match to TRBD2. This CDR3 reads CASPGRDQETQYF. The CDR3 coding sequence is TGTGCCAGCCCTGGGAGGGACCAAGAGACCCAGTACTTC.